The 31 T cell receptor beta chains given below trace back to one sample, sequenced in a study of blood T cells in healthy people across ages. Together with a sample-barcoded 5' primer, a J-beta primer mix was included in a second PCR lasting roughly 6 to 12 cycles. TCRdb re-called the 5' RACE reads through MiXCR, storing one row per CDR3 protein. The sample includes around 1,900,000 distinct CDR3 sequences, 39% of them seen just once. The sample consisted of blood. The receptors originated from a human donor in good health.

V gene TRBV3-1 combines with J gene TRBJ1-4; D call uncertain. Germline V lookup: CDR1 LGHDT, CDR2 YNNKEL (reference sequence). The V gene lost 0 bases and the J gene lost 8 bases, with 16 bases spanning the gap. This CDR3 comprises 16 residues. This CDR3 is CASSQEPGSPLEKLFF. The CDR3, as DNA: TGTGCCAGCAGCCAAGAACCGGGATCCCCGCTGGAAAAACTGTTTTTT.

This clonotype was counted only a few times. This chain uses TRBV20-1 with TRBJ2-1; 10 nucleotides agree with TRBD1. The CDR3 sequence is 13 residues long. V lost 8 bases to trimming and J lost 10 bases; unmatched junction nucleotides: 11. CDR1 DFQATT and CDR2 SNEGSKA come from the germline V gene (reference sequence). The CDR3 is CSSPGQGMGEQFF. The CDR3 nucleotides read TGCAGTTCCCCGGGACAGGGGATGGGGGAGCAGTTCTTC.

V gene TRBV7-9 combines with J gene TRBJ2-7; the match to TRBD2 covers 9 bases. After removal of 5 bases from V and 2 bases from J, the junction contained 10 bases not matched to a gene. From germline, CDR1 is SEHNR and CDR2 FQNEAQ (reference sequence). The CDR3 has 16 residues. CDR3 residues: CASSRATSGDAYEQYF. The CDR3 nucleotides are TGTGCCAGCAGCCGAGCGACTAGCGGAGACGCCTACGAGCAGTACTTC. The variable domain in full, with the rest retrieved from reference TRBV7-9 and TRBJ2-7, is DTGVSQNPRHKITKRGQNVTFRCDPISEHNRLYWYRQTLGQGPEFLTYFQNEAQLEKSRLLSDRFSAERPKGSFSTLEIQRTEQGDSAMYLCASSRATSGDAYEQYFGPGTRLTVT.

This clonotype was seen only a few times. The V and J genes are TRBV28 and TRBJ1-2, with D tentatively TRBD1 (5 bases). V gave up 5 bases and J gave up 8 bases, with 27 bases separating them. This CDR3 is 17 amino acids long. The V gene's germline CDR1 is MDHEN and CDR2 SYDVKM. The CDR3 nucleotides read TGTGCCAGCAGTATACCCTCAGGGTCGGGCCCCAAAGGAGGCTACACCTTC. It yields the protein CASSIPSGSGPKGGYTF.

This clonotype has just a few counts. The chain joins TRBV12-3 or TRBV12-4 to TRBJ2-1, with D unclear. CDR3 length: 13 amino acids. V was shortened by 3 bases and J by 9 bases, with 12 bases between the two germline ends. The DNA of the CDR3 is TGTGCCAGCAGTTTGCAGAGCGACCTTGAGCAGTTCTTC. Translated, it gives CASSLQSDLEQFF.

This clonotype was found a few times. This sequence joins TRBV12-3 or TRBV12-4 and TRBJ2-3; tentative D call: TRBD2 (5 bases). The CDR3 extends over 15 amino acids. With 6 bases removed from V and 0 bases from J, the gap between germline ends came to 13 bases. The CDR3 nucleotides are TGTGCCAGCAGGATCGGACTGCACAGCACAGATACGCAGTATTTT. Encoded protein: CASRIGLHSTDTQYF.

V gene TRBV20-1 combines with J gene TRBJ1-2; D unclear. Germline lookup yields CDR1 DFQATT and CDR2 SNEGSKA (reference sequence). CDR3 length: 9 residues. The CDR3 coding sequence is TGCGGTGTTGACTATGGCTACACCTTC. This codes for CGVDYGYTF.

The gene calls are TRBV5-1 and TRBJ2-5, with 8 bases identical to TRBD1. Looked up from germline, CDR1 is SGHRS and CDR2 is YFSETQ. The CDR3 runs 20 residues. With V trimmed by 2 bases and J by 4 bases, 22 bases remained unmatched. The CDR3: CASSFRGGITQTGAGETQYF. In DNA, the CDR3 is TGCGCCAGCAGCTTCCGGGGCGGGATAACTCAGACAGGGGCCGGAGAGACCCAGTACTTC.

This chain connects TRBV2 to TRBJ1-6; D not resolved. There are 15 residues in the CDR3. Trimming removed 2 bases at V and 2 bases at J, with 7 bases between. Germline V lookup: CDR1 SNHLY, CDR2 FYNNEI. The CDR3 protein is CASSERPAYNSPLHF. CDR3 nucleotide sequence: TGTGCCAGCAGTGAAAGGCCAGCCTATAATTCACCCCTCCACTTT. The full variable domain, its missing parts supplied by reference TRBV2 and TRBJ1-6, is EPEVTQTPSHQVTQMGQEVILRCVPISNHLYFYWYRQILGQKVEFLVSFYNNEISEKSEIFDDQFSVERPDGSNFTLKIRSTKLEDSAMYFCASSERPAYNSPLHFGNGTRLTVT.

Concerning this clonotype itself: The junction differs from germline at one of its ends, possibly a read error. The J gene is TRBJ2-7, the V gene TRBV6-5; D remains unclear. Germline loops: CDR1 MNHEY, CDR2 SVGAGI. The CDR3 runs to 11 residues. The CDR3 coding sequence is TGTGCCAGCAATTACCAATACGAGCAGTACTTC. Its protein product is CASNYQYEQYF.

The chain couples TRBV4-3 to TRBJ1-5, with D perhaps TRBD1 (6 bases). CDR1 is LGHNA and CDR2 is YSLEER in the germline V gene. The CDR3 has 15 residues. The V and J ends lost 4 bases and 5 bases respectively, with 15 bases between them. This chain's CDR3 is CASSPYRDNYQPQHF. The CDR3 region has the DNA TGCGCCAGCAGCCCCTACCGGGACAACTATCAGCCCCAGCATTTT.

This chain joins TRBV7-2 and TRBJ2-7; D unclear. Germline lookup yields CDR1 SGHTA and CDR2 FQGNSA. V lost 3 bases and J lost 5, with 17 bases in between. The length of the CDR3 is 15 residues. For the CDR3, the DNA is TGTGCCAGCAGCTTTCAAAACACCCGGTGGGACGAGCAGTACTTC. Residues: CASSFQNTRWDEQYF.

Concerning this clonotype itself: A much larger clonotype is one base distant, so this may be a read error. The chain recombines TRBV20-1 with TRBJ2-4, with a possible D match to TRBD1 (6 bases). Per germline, CDR1 DFQATT and CDR2 SNEGSKA (reference sequence). The CDR3 runs 14 residues. The CDR3 reads CGAKKQGFKNIQYF. The CDR3 nucleotides are TGCGGTGCTAAGAAGCAGGGGTTTAAAAACATTCAGTACTTC.

This clonotype occurred a few times. The rearrangement uses TRBV12-3 or TRBV12-4 and TRBJ2-3, with D possibly being TRBD1 (5 bases). This CDR3 contains 14 residues. The germline V and J ends were trimmed by 5 bases and 3 bases, with 12 bases remaining between them. CDR3 region: CASSQIGETDTQYF. The CDR3 DNA reads as TGTGCCAGCAGTCAGATAGGGGAAACAGATACGCAGTATTTT.

This clonotype was observed a handful of times. The chain carries TRBV12-3 or TRBV12-4 and TRBJ2-1; 11 nucleotides agree with TRBD2. Germline trimming cut 6 bases from V and 6 bases from J; bases unmatched to any gene: 13. CDR3 size: 17 residues. The CDR3 reads CASSRSTSGDGRNEQFF. CDR3 coding DNA: TGTGCCAGCAGCCGCTCGACTAGCGGGGATGGTCGCAATGAGCAGTTCTTC.

The chain joins TRBV11-1 to TRBJ2-1; D could derive from TRBD1 or TRBD2 (5 bases each). Germline lookup yields CDR1 SGHAT and CDR2 FQDESV (reference sequence). The CDR3 is made up of 14 amino acids. Trimming took 3 bases from V and 8 from J, leaving 14 bases between them. The CDR3: CASSFSPGRDEQFF. CDR3 DNA sequence: TGTGCCAGCAGCTTTAGTCCAGGGCGGGATGAGCAGTTCTTC.

V and J are TRBV7-2 and TRBJ1-1; 7 bases line up with TRBD1. This CDR3 comprises 15 residues. Looked up from germline, CDR1 is SGHTA and CDR2 is FQGNSA. V lost 3 bases, J lost 12 bases, and 16 bases stayed unmatched. In DNA form, the CDR3 reads TGTGCCAGCAGCTTGTTCAGGGGGTCCCTTTCCCAGCCTTTCTTT. Its protein is CASSLFRGSLSQPFF.

This clonotype has a handful of counts. The V gene is TRBV28, the J gene TRBJ2-3; 8 nucleotides match TRBD2. CDR3 length: 15 residues. V was clipped by 4 bases and J by 4 bases; unmatched bases: 7. Per germline, CDR1 MDHEN and CDR2 SYDVKM. CDR3 residues: CASSSSAGVADTQYF. CDR3 nucleotide sequence: TGTGCCAGCAGTTCGTCAGCGGGGGTGGCAGATACGCAGTATTTT.

This clonotype was observed a few times. This chain links TRBV29-1 with TRBJ1-2; D is undetermined. Trimming left V 0 bases short and J 2 bases short, with 16 bases between. The CDR3 has 16 amino acids. Per germline, CDR1 SQVTM and CDR2 ANQGSEA. CDR3 sequence reads: CSVEDRGLGRNYGYTF. The CDR3 nucleotides read TGCAGCGTTGAAGATCGTGGCTTGGGCAGAAACTATGGCTACACCTTC.

The chain carries TRBV12-3 or TRBV12-4 and TRBJ2-5; a possible D gene is TRBD2 (6 bases). Trimming removed 4 bases from V and 5 bases from J, with 14 bases in between. The length of the CDR3 is 14 residues. The CDR3 DNA sequence: TGTGCCAGCAGTTACCTACTGGGGAGGGAGACCCAGTACTTC. This codes for CASSYLLGRETQYF.

This clonotype was seen a handful of times. This chain uses TRBV7-9 with TRBJ1-2; tentatively, D is TRBD1 (6 bases). CDR1 is SEHNR, CDR2 FQNEAQ, per germline (reference sequence). The CDR3 consists of 14 residues. The V gene lost 5 bases and the J gene lost 5 bases, with 15 bases spanning the gap. The CDR3 DNA reads as TGTGCCAGCAGCCCCGAAGGACAGTTTTATGGCTACACCTTC. It translates to CASSPEGQFYGYTF.

This chain uses TRBV4-2 with TRBJ1-1; 8 bases line up with TRBD1. Germline V gene lookup returns CDR1 LGHNA and CDR2 YNFKEQ. J gave up 6 bases and V 1 base, and 7 bases lay outside the gene matches. CDR3 length equals 15 residues. The CDR3 DNA reads TGTGCCAGCAGCCAAGTGAAGCCGGGACAGGCTGAAGCTTTCTTT. Translated, it gives CASSQVKPGQAEAFF.

This clonotype was seen a single time. At one boundary the junction diverges from the germline segment, which might be a read error. The chain combines TRBV2 with TRBJ2-7; TRBD1 might be the D (7 bases). Germline-derived CDR1 and CDR2 are SNHLY and FYNNEI. This CDR3 has 14 amino acids. The CDR3 protein is CVSSPTGTPYEQYF. The CDR3 coding sequence is TGTGTCAGCAGCCCGACAGGGACTCCCTACGAGCAGTACTTC.

This clonotype was seen a handful of times. The rearrangement links TRBV27 to TRBJ1-2, with D uncertain. The ends were cut back, 2 bases at V and 7 bases at J, with 14 bases in the middle. CDR1 is MNHEY and CDR2 is SMNVEV in the germline V gene (reference sequence). The length of the CDR3 is 14 residues. DNA of the CDR3: TGTGCCAGCAGTTTAAACCGGGATGAGGGTGGCTACACCTTC. Its translation: CASSLNRDEGGYTF.

Of note for this clonotype: Relative to the germline gene, one junction end is altered; a read error may explain this. The chain has TRBV4-3 and TRBJ2-1; D may be TRBD1 or TRBD2 (5 bases each). CDR1 is LGHNA, CDR2 YSLEER, per germline. The CDR3 spans 15 residues. Here the CDR3 DNA reads TGCGCCAGCAGCCAAGATGTGGGGACGAACAATGAGGAGTTCTTC. Translation gives CASSQDVGTNNEEFF.

This clonotype has only a few counts. A much larger clone sits a single nucleotide away, making a read error possible. This chain links TRBV7-2 with TRBJ2-4; perhaps TRBD2 as D (6 bases). TRBJ2-5 matches the DNA end more closely, so the J call is doubtful. This CDR3 region has 14 residues. Per germline, CDR1 SGHTA and CDR2 FQGNSA. The DNA of the CDR3 is TGTGCCAGCAGCTTGGGGGACTTGACCGGGACCCAGTACTTC. Translation gives CASSLGDLTGTQYF.

Comments on this clonotype: One end of the junction does not line up with germline, which may come from a read error. The V call is TRBV27, the J call TRBJ2-3, with no clear D. Looked up from germline, CDR1 is MNHEY and CDR2 is SMNVEV (reference sequence). CDR3 length: 14 residues. Here the CDR3 reads CASTLVRGTDTRYF. CDR3 sequence (DNA): TGTGCCAGCACCCTAGTAAGAGGCACAGATACGCGGTATTTT.

V is TRBV7-9 and J is TRBJ2-4; D uncertain. Germline assignment: CDR1 SEHNR and CDR2 FQNEAQ (reference sequence). This CDR3 contains 12 residues. V was clipped by 3 bases and J by 13 bases, with 13 bases between them. The CDR3 spells CASSFITEEQYF. CDR3 nucleotides: TGTGCCAGCAGCTTCATTACGGAAGAGCAGTACTTC.

The chain carries TRBV12-3 or TRBV12-4 and TRBJ2-3; the D is unclear. Between the trimmed V and J ends, which lost 2 bases and 3 bases, there was a span of 12 bases. CDR3 length equals 15 residues. The chain's CDR3 is CASSLWRVRTDTQYF. CDR3 in DNA: TGTGCCAGCAGTTTATGGAGAGTGAGAACAGATACGCAGTATTTT.

The gene calls are TRBV6-6 and TRBJ1-2; no definite D call. CDR3 length: 13 amino acids. V was shortened by 2 bases and J by 8 bases, with 12 bases between the two germline ends. Germline CDR1 reads MNHNY; CDR2 reads SVGAGI (reference sequence). Here the CDR3 reads CASSYLSGVGYTF. CDR3 sequence (DNA): TGTGCCAGCAGTTACCTCAGTGGGGTCGGCTACACCTTC.

Comments on this clonotype: Sequence at one end of the junction differs from germline and may be a read error. V gene TRBV25-1 combines with J gene TRBJ1-1; D is uncertain. Germline V CDR1 and CDR2: MGHDK, SYGVNS. CDR3 size: 9 residues. DNA of the CDR3: TGTGCCAGCAGTCCCGGGCCCCACTTT. It is translated as CASSPGPHF.